This T cell receptor beta chain was captured by sequencing in a study of regulatory T cells in long-lasting Graves disease. Study-level points and caveats: Accuracy may have suffered from the small sample size. Peripheral blood, not thyroid tissue, was the sole material studied. Relative to newly diagnosed Graves' patients, persistent ones had lower TCR diversity. There were preferences for TRBV28, TRBJ1-2 and TRBJ2-5 in persistent disease.

The germline gives CDR1 MNHNS, CDR2 SASEGT. The CDR3 spans 14 residues. Trimming shortened V by 4 bases and J by 0 bases, and 9 bases separated the two germline ends. The sample holds a few counts of this clonotype. Its matching antigen is unknown. iRepertoire HTBI primers and Arm-PCR of CDR3 regions built TCR beta libraries. Using its own MiXCR run on the multiplex PCR reads, TCRdb lists one record per CDR3 protein. The sample yields hundreds of thousands of distinct CDR3 sequences, around 16% seen once. Time point: newly diagnosed GD, antithyroid drugs for less than 3 months. Researchers made the TCR library from RNA that was extracted from PBMCs.

This clonotype was obtained from a female donor with Graves disease. The rearrangement joins TRBV6-1 to TRBJ1-1, with a tentative D call TRBD1 (5 bases). This material consisted of peripheral blood mononuclear cells (PBMCs), taken at new diagnosis, from a patient treated with antithyroid drugs. The CDR3 here is CASSASTVNTEAFF. CDR3 in DNA: TGTGCCAGCAGTGCCTCGACAGTGAACACTGAAGCTTTCTTT.